These T cell receptor beta chains were read from a single sample in a study of blood T cell repertoires in COVID-19. Sequenced by immunoSEQ multiplex PCR; TCRdb stores in-frame clones only, minus some. The table shows more than 250,000 clones, with approximately 78% occurring only once. Input material: PBMCs or T cells enriched from blood (not recorded which). All receptors come from a man in his forties who had been exposed to COVID-19. The CDR3 runs from the conserved cysteine through the conserved F or W. A D gene is named only where the DNA matches it firmly. A clone size is listed for some rows: how often the clone was seen (once, few, many), or a class if it is expanded.

TGCGCCAGCAGTCCACAGGGGGCATCAGAAGCTTTCTTT	CASSPQGASEAFF	TRBJ1-1	TRBV10-1	TRBD1	-
TGTGCCAGCAGCCACCGGGACAGGGGTGAAAAACTGTTTTTT	CASSHRDRGEKLFF	TRBJ1-4	TRBV7-9	TRBD1	-
TGTGCCAGCAGTTACTCGATTGTTGGACTAGCGTTGAATGAGCAGTTCTTC	CASSYSIVGLALNEQFF	TRBJ2-1	TRBV6-2/TRBV6-3	TRBD2	once
TGTGCCACCAGCAGAGATCAGACTAGCGGTTACAATGAGCAGTTCTTC	CATSRDQTSGYNEQFF	TRBJ2-1	TRBV15	TRBD2	-
TGTGCCAGCAGCTTAGTGGGACAGGGGAGGACTGAAGCTTTCTTT	CASSLVGQGRTEAFF	TRBJ1-1	TRBV11-3	TRBD1	-
TGTGCCATCGGCAGGGTAGCTGAAAAACTGTTTTTT	CAIGRVAEKLFF	TRBJ1-4	TRBV10-3	-	-
TGTGCCAGTAGTAGCAGGGGAGGGCCAGCCGAGCAGTACTTC	CASSSRGGPAEQYF	TRBJ2-7	TRBV19	-	few
TGTGCCTGGACATGGGGGGATAATTCACCCCTCCACTTT	CAWTWGDNSPLHF	TRBJ1-6	TRBV30	-	-
TGCGCCAGCAGTGATCCCGGGTCGGGATACAATGAGCAGTTCTTC	CASSDPGSGYNEQFF	TRBJ2-1	TRBV10-2	-	-
TGCGCCAGCAGCTTGGGTCGGGGTACCTACTCTGGGGCCAACGTCCTGACTTTC	CASSLGRGTYSGANVLTF	TRBJ2-6	TRBV5-1	-	-
TGCGCCAGCAGTGCCGGGGGGACATCCGAGAACACTGAAGCTTTCTTT	CASSAGGTSENTEAFF	TRBJ1-1	TRBV10-1	-	-
TGTGCCAGCAGCCAAGCTTGGGGGACTAGCGGGAGGTACGCCGGGGAGCTGTTTTTT	CASSQAWGTSGRYAGELFF	TRBJ2-2	TRBV3-1/TRBV3-2	TRBD2	-
TGTGCCAGCAGCTTAAACGCGGGGTCGTCTTCTGGAAACACCATATATTTT	CASSLNAGSSSGNTIYF	TRBJ1-3	TRBV7-6	-	-
TGTGCCAGCAGCTTACCCCAGGGATATTCACCCCTCCACTTT	CASSLPQGYSPLHF	TRBJ1-6	TRBV5-5	-	-